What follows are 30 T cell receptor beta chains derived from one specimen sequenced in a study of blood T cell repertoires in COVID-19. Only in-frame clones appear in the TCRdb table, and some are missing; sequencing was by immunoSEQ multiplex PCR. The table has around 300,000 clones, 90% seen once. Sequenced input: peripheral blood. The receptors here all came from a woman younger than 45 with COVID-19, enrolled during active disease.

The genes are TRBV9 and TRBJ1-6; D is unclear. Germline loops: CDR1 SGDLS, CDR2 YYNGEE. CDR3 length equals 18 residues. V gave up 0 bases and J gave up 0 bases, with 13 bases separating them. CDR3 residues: CASSVAGAGSSYNSPLHF. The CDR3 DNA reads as TGTGCCAGCAGCGTAGCAGGTGCGGGGAGCTCCTATAATTCACCCCTCCACTTT. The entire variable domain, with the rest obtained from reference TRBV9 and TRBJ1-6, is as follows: DSGVTQTPKHLITATGQRVTLRCSPRSGDLSVYWYQQSLDQGLQFLIQYYNGEERAKGNILERFSAQQFPDLHSELNLSSLELGDSALYFCASSVAGAGSSYNSPLHFGNGTRLTVT.

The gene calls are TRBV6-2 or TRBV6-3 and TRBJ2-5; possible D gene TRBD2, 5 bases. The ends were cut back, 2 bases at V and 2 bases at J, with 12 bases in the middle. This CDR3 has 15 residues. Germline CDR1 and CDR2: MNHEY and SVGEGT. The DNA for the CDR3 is TGTGCCAGCAGTTACAAAGCGGACGGACAAGAGACCCAGTACTTC. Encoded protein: CASSYKADGQETQYF.

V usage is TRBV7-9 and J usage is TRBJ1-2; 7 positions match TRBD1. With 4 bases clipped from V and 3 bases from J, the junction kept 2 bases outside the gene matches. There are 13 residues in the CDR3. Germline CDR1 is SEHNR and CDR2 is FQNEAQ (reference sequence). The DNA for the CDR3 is TGTGCCAGCAGCTATCAGGGGGACTATGGCTACACCTTC. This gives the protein CASSYQGDYGYTF.

The CDR3 sequence is CASSHNEQFF. DNA of the CDR3: TGTGCCAGCAGTCATAATGAGCAGTTCTTC. The gene calls are TRBV6-2 or TRBV6-3 and TRBJ2-1; D gene unclear. The CDR3 has 10 residues. Germline assignment: CDR1 MNHEY and CDR2 SVGEGT. Between the trimmed V and J ends, which lost 5 bases and 7 bases, there was a span of 3 bases.

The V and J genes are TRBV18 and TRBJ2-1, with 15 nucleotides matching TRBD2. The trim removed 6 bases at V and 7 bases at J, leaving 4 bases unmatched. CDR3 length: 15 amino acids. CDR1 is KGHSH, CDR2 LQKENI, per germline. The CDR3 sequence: CASSSGTSGRNEQFF. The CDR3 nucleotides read TGTGCCAGCTCTTCCGGGACTAGCGGGAGGAATGAGCAGTTCTTC.

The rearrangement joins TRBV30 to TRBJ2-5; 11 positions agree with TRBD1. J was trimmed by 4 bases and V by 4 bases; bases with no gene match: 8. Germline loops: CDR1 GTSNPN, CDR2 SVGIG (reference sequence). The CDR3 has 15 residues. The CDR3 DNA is TGTGCCTGGACCACCGGGACAGGGGGGCGAGAGACCCAGTACTTC. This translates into CAWTTGTGGRETQYF.

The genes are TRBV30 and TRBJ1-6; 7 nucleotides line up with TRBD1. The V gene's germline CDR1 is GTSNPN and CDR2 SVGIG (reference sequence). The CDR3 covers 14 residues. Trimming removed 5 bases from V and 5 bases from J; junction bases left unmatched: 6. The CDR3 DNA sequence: TGTGCCTGGGTGGACAGGACTAATAATTCACCCCTCCACTTT. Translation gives CAWVDRTNNSPLHF.

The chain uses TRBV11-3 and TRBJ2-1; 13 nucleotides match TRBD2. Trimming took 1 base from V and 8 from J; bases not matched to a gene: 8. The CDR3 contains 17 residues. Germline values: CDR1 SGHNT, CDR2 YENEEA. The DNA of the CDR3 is TGTGCCAGCAGCTTAGCGGAAAGGACTAGCGGGAGCCATGAGCAGTTCTTC. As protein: CASSLAERTSGSHEQFF.

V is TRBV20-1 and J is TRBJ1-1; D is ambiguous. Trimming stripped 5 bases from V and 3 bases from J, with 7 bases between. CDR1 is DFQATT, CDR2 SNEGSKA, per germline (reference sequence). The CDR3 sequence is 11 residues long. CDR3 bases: TGCAGTGCTGCGGGGTACACTGAAGCTTTCTTT. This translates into CSAAGYTEAFF.

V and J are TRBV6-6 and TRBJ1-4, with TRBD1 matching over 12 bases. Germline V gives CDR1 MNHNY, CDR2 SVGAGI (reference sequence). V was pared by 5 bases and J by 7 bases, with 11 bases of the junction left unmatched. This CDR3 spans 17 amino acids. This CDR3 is CASSPNEGQGAVEKLFF. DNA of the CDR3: TGTGCCAGCAGTCCTAACGAGGGACAGGGGGCGGTTGAAAAACTGTTTTTT.

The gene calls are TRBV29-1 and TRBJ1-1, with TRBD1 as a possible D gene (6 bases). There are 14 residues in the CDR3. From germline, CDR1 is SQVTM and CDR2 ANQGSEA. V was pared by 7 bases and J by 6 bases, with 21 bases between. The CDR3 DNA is TGCAGCGCATCCGGGGTACAGGGTAAAGCTGAAGCTTTCTTT. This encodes CSASGVQGKAEAFF.

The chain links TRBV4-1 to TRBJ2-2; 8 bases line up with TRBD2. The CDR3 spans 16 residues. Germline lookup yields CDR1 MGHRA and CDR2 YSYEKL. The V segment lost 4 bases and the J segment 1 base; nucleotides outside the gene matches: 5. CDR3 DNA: TGCGCCAGCAGCCCTGGACTAGCTCAGAACACCGGGGAGCTGTTTTTT. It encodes CASSPGLAQNTGELFF.

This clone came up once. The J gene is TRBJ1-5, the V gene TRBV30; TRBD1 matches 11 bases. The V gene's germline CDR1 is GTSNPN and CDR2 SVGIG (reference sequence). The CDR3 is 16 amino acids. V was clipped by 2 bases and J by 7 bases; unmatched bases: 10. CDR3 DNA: TGTGCCTGGAGTCACGGAGGGACAGGGGGAAACCAGCCCCAGCATTTT. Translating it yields CAWSHGGTGGNQPQHF.

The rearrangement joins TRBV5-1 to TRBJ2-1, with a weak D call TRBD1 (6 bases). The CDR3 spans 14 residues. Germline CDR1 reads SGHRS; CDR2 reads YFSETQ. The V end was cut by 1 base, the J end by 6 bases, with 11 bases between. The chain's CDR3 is CASSLSGVANEQFF. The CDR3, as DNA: TGCGCCAGCAGCTTGTCAGGGGTTGCCAATGAGCAGTTCTTC.

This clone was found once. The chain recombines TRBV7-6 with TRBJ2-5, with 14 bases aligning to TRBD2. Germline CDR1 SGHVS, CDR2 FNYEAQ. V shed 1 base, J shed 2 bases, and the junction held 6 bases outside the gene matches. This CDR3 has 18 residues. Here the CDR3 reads CASSLERLAGGPQETQYF. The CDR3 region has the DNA TGTGCCAGCAGCTTAGAGAGACTAGCGGGAGGGCCTCAAGAGACCCAGTACTTC. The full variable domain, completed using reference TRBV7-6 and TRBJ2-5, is GAGVSQSPRYKVTKRGQDVALRCDPISGHVSLYWYRQALGQGPEFLTYFNYEAQQDKSGLPNDRFSAERPEGSISTLTIQRTEQRDSAMYRCASSLERLAGGPQETQYFGPGTRLLVL.

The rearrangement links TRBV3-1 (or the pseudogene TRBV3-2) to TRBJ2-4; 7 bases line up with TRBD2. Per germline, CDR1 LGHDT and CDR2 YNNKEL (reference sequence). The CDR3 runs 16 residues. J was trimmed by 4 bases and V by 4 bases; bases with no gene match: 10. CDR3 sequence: CASSPETSTAKNIQYF. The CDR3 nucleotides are TGTGCCAGCAGCCCGGAGACTAGCACGGCGAAAAACATTCAGTACTTC.

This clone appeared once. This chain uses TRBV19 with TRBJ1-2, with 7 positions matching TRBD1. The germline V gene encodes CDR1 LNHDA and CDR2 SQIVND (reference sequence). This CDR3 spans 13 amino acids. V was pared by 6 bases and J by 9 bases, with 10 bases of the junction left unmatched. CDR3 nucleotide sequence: TGTGCCAGTAGGAGGGACAGTGGGAGTCGCTACACCTTC. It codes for CASRRDSGSRYTF. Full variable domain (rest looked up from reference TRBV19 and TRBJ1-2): DGGITQSPKYLFRKEGQNVTLSCEQNLNHDAMYWYRQDPGQGLRLIYYSQIVNDFQKGDIAEGYSVSREKKESFPLTVTSAQKNPTAFYLCASRRDSGSRYTFGSGTRLTVV.

For the CDR3, the DNA is TGTGCCAGCAGCCTTGGGACTAGCGGGATAGGGGAGCTGTTTTTT. This encodes CASSLGTSGIGELFF. This chain connects TRBV7-9 to TRBJ2-2; 13 bases map to TRBD2. Germline V gives CDR1 SEHNR, CDR2 FQNEAQ (reference sequence). This CDR3 is 15 amino acids long. Trimming cost V 5 bases and J 8 bases; bases outside gene matches: 5.

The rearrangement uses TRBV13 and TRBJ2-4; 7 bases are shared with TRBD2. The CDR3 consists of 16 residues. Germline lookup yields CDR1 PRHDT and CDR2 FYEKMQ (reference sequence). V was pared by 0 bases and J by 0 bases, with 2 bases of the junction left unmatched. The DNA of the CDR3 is TGTGCCAGCAGCTTAGGAGGCGGGGGAGCCAAAAACATTCAGTACTTC. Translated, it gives CASSLGGGGAKNIQYF. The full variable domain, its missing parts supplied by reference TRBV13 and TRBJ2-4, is AAGVIQSPRHLIKEKRETATLKCYPIPRHDTVYWYQQGPGQDPQFLISFYEKMQSDKGSIPDRFSAQQFSDYHSELNMSSLELGDSALYFCASSLGGGGAKNIQYFGAGTRLSVL.

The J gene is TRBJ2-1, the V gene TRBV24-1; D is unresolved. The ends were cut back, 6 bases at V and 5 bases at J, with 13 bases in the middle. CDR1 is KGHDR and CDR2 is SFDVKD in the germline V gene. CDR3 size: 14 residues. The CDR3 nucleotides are TGTGCCACCAGTCAGGCCTCCCCCCACAATGAGCAGTTCTTC. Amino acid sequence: CATSQASPHNEQFF.

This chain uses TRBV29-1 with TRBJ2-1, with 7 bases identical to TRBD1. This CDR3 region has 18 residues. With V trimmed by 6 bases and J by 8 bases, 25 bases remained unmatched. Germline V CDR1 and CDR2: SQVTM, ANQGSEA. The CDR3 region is CSVGTDREYMTAFDEQFF. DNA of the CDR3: TGCAGCGTGGGAACTGACAGGGAATATATGACGGCTTTTGATGAGCAGTTCTTC.

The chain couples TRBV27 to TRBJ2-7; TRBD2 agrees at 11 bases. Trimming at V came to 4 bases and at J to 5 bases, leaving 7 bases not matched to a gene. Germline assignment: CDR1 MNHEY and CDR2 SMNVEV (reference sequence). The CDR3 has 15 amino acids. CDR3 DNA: TGTGCCAGCAGTTCCGAGACTAGCGGGAAGGACGAGCAGTACTTC. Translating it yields CASSSETSGKDEQYF.

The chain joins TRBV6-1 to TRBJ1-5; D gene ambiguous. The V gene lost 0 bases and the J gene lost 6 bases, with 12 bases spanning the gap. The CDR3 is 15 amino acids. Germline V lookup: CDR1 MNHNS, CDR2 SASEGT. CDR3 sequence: CASSEARAAGQPQHF. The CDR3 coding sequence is TGTGCCAGCAGTGAAGCAAGGGCAGCGGGTCAGCCCCAGCATTTT.

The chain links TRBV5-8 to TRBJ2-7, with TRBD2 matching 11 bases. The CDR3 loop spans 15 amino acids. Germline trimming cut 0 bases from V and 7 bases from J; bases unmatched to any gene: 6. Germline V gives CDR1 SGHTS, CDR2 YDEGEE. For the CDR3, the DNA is TGTGCCAGCAGCTTGGAACTAGCGGGAGTCGGTGAGCAGTACTTC. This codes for CASSLELAGVGEQYF.

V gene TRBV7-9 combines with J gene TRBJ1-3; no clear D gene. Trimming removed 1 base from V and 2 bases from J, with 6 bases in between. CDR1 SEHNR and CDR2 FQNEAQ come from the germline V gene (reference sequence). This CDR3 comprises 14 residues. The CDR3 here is CASSLVRTGNTIYF. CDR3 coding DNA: TGTGCCAGCAGCTTAGTGAGGACTGGAAACACCATATATTTT.

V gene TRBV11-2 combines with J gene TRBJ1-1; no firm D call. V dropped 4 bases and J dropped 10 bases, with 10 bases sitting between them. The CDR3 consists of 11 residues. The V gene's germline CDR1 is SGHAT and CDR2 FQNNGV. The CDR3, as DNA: TGTGCCAGCAGCTCACTCGAGCCAGCTTTCTTT. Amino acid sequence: CASSSLEPAFF.

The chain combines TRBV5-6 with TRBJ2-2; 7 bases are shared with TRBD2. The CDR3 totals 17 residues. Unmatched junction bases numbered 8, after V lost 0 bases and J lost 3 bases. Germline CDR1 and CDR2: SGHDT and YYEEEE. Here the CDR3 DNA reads TGTGCCAGCAGCTTGGCCGACGGGGGGACCTACACCGGGGAGCTGTTTTTT. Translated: CASSLADGGTYTGELFF.

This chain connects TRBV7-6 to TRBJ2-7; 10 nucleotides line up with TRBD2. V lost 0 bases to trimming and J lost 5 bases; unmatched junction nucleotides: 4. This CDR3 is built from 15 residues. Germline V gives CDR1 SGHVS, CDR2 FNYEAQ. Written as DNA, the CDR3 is TGTGCCAGCAGCTTAGCTCTAGCGGGAGCTGACGAGCAGTACTTC. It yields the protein CASSLALAGADEQYF.

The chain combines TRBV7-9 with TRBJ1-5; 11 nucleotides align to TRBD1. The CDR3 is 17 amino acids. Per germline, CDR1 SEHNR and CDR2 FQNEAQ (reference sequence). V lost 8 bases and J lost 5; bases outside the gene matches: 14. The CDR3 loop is CASSKTTGTGGYQPQHF. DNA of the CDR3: TGTGCCAGCTCCAAAACAACCGGGACAGGGGGATATCAGCCCCAGCATTTT.

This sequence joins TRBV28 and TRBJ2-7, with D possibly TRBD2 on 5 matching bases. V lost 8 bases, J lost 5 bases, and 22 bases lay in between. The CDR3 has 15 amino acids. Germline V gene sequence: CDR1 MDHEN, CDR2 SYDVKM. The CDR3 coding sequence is TGTGCCAGCTCCCCGGAGGCACTCGGAGGCCACGAGCAGTACTTC. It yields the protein CASSPEALGGHEQYF.